This T cell receptor (beta chain) was identified in a study of T cell clonotyping in hematopoietic cell transplantation. About the research overall: Cytoreduction preceded collection of pretransplant recipient samples.

Concerning this clone itself: Its antigen remains unidentified.

Time point: recipient sample about 28 days before transplant, after cytoreduction. Recipients were bled about 28 days pretransplant and at posttransplant days 30, 100, 180. General study findings and limits: After transplant, recipient diversity fell while pathologically expanded clonotypes grew through day 180. Higher Inverse Simpson Index values in graft donor and pretransplant recipient predicted broader posttransplant TCR diversity.

The V gene end was trimmed by 1 base and the J gene end by 3 bases; junction bases not matched to a gene: 5. CDR1 and CDR2 from the germline V gene are SGHTA and FQGNSA. This CDR3 has 16 residues. The table came from immunoSEQ multiplex PCR; TCRdb's copy has only in-frame clones and leaves some out. The sample lists some 45,000 clones, around 83% occurring once. The chain links TRBV7-2 to TRBJ2-1; 8 bases are a match to TRBD2. Sequencing used peripheral blood mononuclear cells, obtained before stem cell transplant. The receptor was derived from a man in his sixties with myelodysplastic syndrome. Some clones in this sample may be carry-over from other donors' samples. This CDR3 reads CASSLGASGYYNEQFF. DNA for the CDR3: TGTGCCAGCAGCTTAGGGGCTAGCGGGTACTACAATGAGCAGTTCTTC.